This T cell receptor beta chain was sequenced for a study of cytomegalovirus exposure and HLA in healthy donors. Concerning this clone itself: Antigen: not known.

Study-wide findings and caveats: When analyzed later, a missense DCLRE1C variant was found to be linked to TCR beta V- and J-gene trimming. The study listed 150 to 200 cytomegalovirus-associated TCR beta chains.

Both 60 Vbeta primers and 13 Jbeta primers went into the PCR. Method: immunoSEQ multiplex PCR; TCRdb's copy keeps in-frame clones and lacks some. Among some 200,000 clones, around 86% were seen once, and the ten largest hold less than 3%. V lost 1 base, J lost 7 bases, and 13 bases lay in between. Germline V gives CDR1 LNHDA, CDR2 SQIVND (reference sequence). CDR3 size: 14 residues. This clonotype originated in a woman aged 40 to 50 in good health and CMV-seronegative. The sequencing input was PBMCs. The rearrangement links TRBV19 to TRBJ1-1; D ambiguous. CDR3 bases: TGTGCCAGTAGTATAGGGGTTCAGCGGGTTGAAGCTTTCTTT. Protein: CASSIGVQRVEAFF.